A single sample gave rise to the 21 T cell receptor delta chains below, sequenced in a study of Vδ1+ human thymocytes (dated by TCRdb to about 2018). What the authors observed across the whole study: In contrast to oligoclonal peripheral blood repertoires, thymic TRG and TRD repertoires appeared to be highly polyclonal with Gaussian CDR3 length distributions.

The reads were generated on an Illumina MiSeq. RNA extraction was performed with the RNeasy mini kit, and reverse transcription was done with Superscript III. CDR3 amplicons were generated by multiplex PCR with pooled V-gene forward primers and a constant-region reverse primer carrying Illumina adaptor overhangs. TCRdb called clones from the public reads with CATT, and repeated DNA sequences were later combined into one row. This sample lists under 85,000 delta-chain clones; approximately 30% were detected once. In total, the top ten clones hold roughly 0.25% of the sample. For these receptors, no antigen is known. Sample: Vdelta1+ gamma-delta thymocytes from the thymus. The sample's cell subset or site label is to be understood as: FACS-sorted CD3+ TCRalphabeta- TCRVdelta1+ TCRVdelta2- thymocytes. Every receptor here comes from a boy under two years old who had congenital heart surgery.

Worth noting for this clone: Other DNA sequences from this sample encode an identical CDR3 as well. The gene calls are TRDV1 and TRDJ1, with D possibly called TRDD2 or TRDD3 (5 bases each). V lost 2 bases, J lost 0 bases, and 19 bases lay in between. CDR1 is TSWWSYY and CDR2 is QGS in the germline V gene. CDR3 size: 18 residues. CDR3 in DNA: TGTGCTCTTGGGGAAGCCTTCTCGCCGTACTGGTACACCGATAAACTCATCTTT. Its protein product is CALGEAFSPYWYTDKLIF.

There are a few counts of this clone. The chain recombines TRDV1 with TRDJ1; D perhaps matches TRDD2 (5 bases). Trimming removed 0 bases at V and 0 bases at J, with 20 bases between. The CDR3 spans 19 residues. Germline lookup yields CDR1 TSWWSYY and CDR2 QGS. The CDR3 spells CALGELRPRGLPYTDKLIF. The CDR3 DNA sequence: TGTGCTCTTGGGGAACTTCGGCCTCGGGGCCTACCTTACACCGATAAACTCATCTTT.

As concerns this clone: Other DNA sequences in this sample translate to the same CDR3. V is TRDV1 and J is TRDJ1; D perhaps matches TRDD3 (6 bases). The V gene lost 0 bases and the J gene lost 3 bases, with 17 bases spanning the gap. The germline CDR1 and CDR2 sequences are TSWWSYY and QGS. The CDR3 has 17 residues. CDR3 in amino acids: CALGELVGDTGPDKLIF. CDR3 nucleotide sequence: TGTGCTCTTGGGGAACTGGTGGGTGATACGGGTCCCGATAAACTCATCTTT.

Worth noting for this clone: The junction shows a germline mismatch at one end, possibly a read error. This chain joins TRDV1 and TRDJ1; D is perhaps TRDD2 or TRDD3 (7 bases each). This CDR3 has 21 amino acids. Germline CDR1 is TSWWSYY and CDR2 is QGS. In DNA, the CDR3 is TGTGCTCTTGGGGGACGGGCCTTCCTGGGGGGACGTGCCTTCGACACCGATAAACACATCTTT. It specifies CALGGRAFLGGRAFDTDKHIF.

There are a few counts of this clone. V usage is TRDV1 and J usage is TRDJ1; the match to TRDD3 covers 11 bases. Germline V gene sequence: CDR1 TSWWSYY, CDR2 QGS. CDR3 length equals 21 residues. V trimming: 1 base; J trimming: 0 bases; junction bases outside the gene matches: 16. Here the CDR3 DNA reads TGTGCTCTTGGGGAACCTAGCCTAAGTGGGGGATACGCTCAGTACACCGATAAACTCATCTTT. Translation gives CALGEPSLSGGYAQYTDKLIF.

The V call is TRDV1, the J call TRDJ1; TRDD3 aligns across 8 bases. From germline, CDR1 is TSWWSYY and CDR2 QGS. V lost 4 bases to trimming and J lost 0 bases; unmatched junction nucleotides: 19. This CDR3 is built from 20 residues. CDR3 residues: CALGATFPILGALYTDKLIF. The DNA for the CDR3 is TGTGCTCTTGGGGCGACGTTTCCTATACTGGGGGCCCTGTACACCGATAAACTCATCTTT.

The chain is built from TRDV1 and TRDJ1; tentative D call: TRDD2 (5 bases). CDR1 and CDR2 (germline): TSWWSYY, QGS. Trimming removed 6 bases from V and 0 bases from J, with 17 bases in between. The CDR3 runs to 16 residues. The CDR3 reads CALGPYTSPHTDKLIF. CDR3 coding DNA: TGTGCTCTTGGACCCTACACCTCCCCTCACACCGATAAACTCATCTTT.

This chain links TRDV1 with TRDJ1; no definite D call. Trimming removed 2 bases from V and 10 bases from J, with 20 bases in between. The germline gives CDR1 TSWWSYY, CDR2 QGS. The CDR3 covers 15 residues. In nucleotides, the CDR3 is TGTGCTCTTGGGGAAAAGGTTAGAGGCGGACCGGGACTCATCTTT. Amino acid sequence: CALGEKVRGGPGLIF.

The V gene is TRDV1, the J gene TRDJ1, with 7 bases that match TRDD3. The J segment lost 0 bases and the V segment lost 9 bases, leaving 31 bases of the junction unmatched. The CDR3 is made up of 22 amino acids. The V gene's germline CDR1 is TSWWSYY and CDR2 QGS. CDR3 DNA sequence: TGTGCTCTGGGGACCGCCATTAGATCTTGGCCATACTTGCTGGGGGACACCGATAAACTCATCTTT. Protein product: CALGTAIRSWPYLLGDTDKLIF.

This clone occurred a few times. Distinct nucleotide sequences in the sample also encode this CDR3. This chain uses TRDV1 with TRDJ1; 8 nucleotides match TRDD2. Germline V gene data show CDR1 as TSWWSYY and CDR2 as QGS. The CDR3 is 23 residues long. Unmatched junction bases numbered 24, after V lost 0 bases and J lost 0 bases. DNA for the CDR3: TGTGCTCTTGGGGAACTAGGCCCAAATCCTTCCTATCCGGGGATTCCCTACACCGATAAACTCATCTTT. This codes for CALGELGPNPSYPGIPYTDKLIF.

Note on this clone: A junction boundary mismatches the germline segment, possibly from a read error. V is TRDV1 and J is TRDJ1, with D perhaps matching TRDD2 or TRDD3 (5 bases each). Germline V gives CDR1 TSWWSYY, CDR2 QGS. The CDR3 totals 23 residues. The CDR3 sequence is CAPGNGSYREKLCVTPNTDKLIF. The CDR3 bases are TGTGCTCCTGGGAACGGGTCCTATAGGGAAAAACTGTGTGTTACCCCCAACACCGATAAACTCATCTTT.

This clone was recorded a few times. The chain carries TRDV1 and TRDJ1; D gene unclear. There are 16 residues in the CDR3. The ends were cut back, 2 bases at V and 1 base at J, with 14 bases in the middle. Germline V gene sequence: CDR1 TSWWSYY, CDR2 QGS. The DNA of the CDR3 is TGTGCTCTTGGGGAAAGATTAAGCGCCTTCACCGATAAACTCATCTTT. It is translated as CALGERLSAFTDKLIF.

V usage is TRDV1 and J usage is TRDJ1; 9 nucleotides agree with TRDD3. Germline V CDR1 and CDR2: TSWWSYY, QGS. V was pared by 0 bases and J by 0 bases, with 11 bases of the junction left unmatched. The length of the CDR3 is 19 residues. The CDR3, as DNA: TGTGCTCTTGGGGAACTATGGAAGTACTGGGGGACGGACACCGATAAACTCATCTTT. Translating gives CALGELWKYWGTDTDKLIF.

This clone has only a few counts. The chain carries TRDV1 and TRDJ1; possible D gene TRDD3, 6 bases. The V and J ends lost 4 bases and 2 bases respectively, with 17 bases between them. CDR1 is TSWWSYY and CDR2 is QGS in the germline V gene. The CDR3 totals 16 residues. CDR3 sequence (DNA): TGTGCTCTTGGGGGCTACGTTGGGGATCGGACCGATAAACTCATCTTT. This encodes CALGGYVGDRTDKLIF.

The chain couples TRDV1 to TRDJ1; D unclear. The CDR3 is 15 residues long. Per germline, CDR1 TSWWSYY and CDR2 QGS. V was cut by 1 base and J by 3 bases, with 12 bases left in between. CDR3 coding DNA: TGTGCTCTTGGGGAACAGGGCGTCGGGGCCGATAAACTCATCTTT. It yields the protein CALGEQGVGADKLIF.

The gene calls are TRDV1 and TRDJ1; 9 bases map to TRDD3. This CDR3 is 20 amino acids long. After removal of 3 bases from V and 0 bases from J, the junction contained 17 bases not matched to a gene. CDR1 and CDR2 (germline): TSWWSYY, QGS. Here the CDR3 reads CALGDNFPYWGKMYTDKLIF. The CDR3 nucleotides read TGTGCTCTTGGGGACAACTTTCCGTACTGGGGGAAGATGTACACCGATAAACTCATCTTT.

The rearrangement joins TRDV1 to TRDJ1; 10 bases line up with TRDD3. The CDR3 is 20 residues long. V was clipped by 2 bases and J by 7 bases; unmatched bases: 22. Germline CDR1 reads TSWWSYY; CDR2 reads QGS. The CDR3 sequence: CALGEKSFSYWGIGAVKLIF. DNA for the CDR3: TGTGCTCTTGGGGAAAAGTCCTTTTCGTACTGGGGGATTGGGGCCGTTAAACTCATCTTT.

This clone came up a few times. The rearrangement uses TRDV1 and TRDJ1, with D unresolved. Trimming removed 1 base at V and 3 bases at J, with 9 bases between. The CDR3 contains 14 residues. Germline assignment: CDR1 TSWWSYY and CDR2 QGS. CDR3: CALGEPTSADKLIF. The CDR3 bases are TGTGCTCTTGGGGAACCTACATCGGCCGATAAACTCATCTTT.

The V call is TRDV1, the J call TRDJ1; 13 nucleotides match TRDD3. From germline, CDR1 is TSWWSYY and CDR2 QGS. V lost 5 bases and J lost 0; bases outside the gene matches: 27. The CDR3 runs 24 residues. CDR3 sequence reads: CALGIPVAFLRDWGIRGYTDKLIF. Written as DNA, the CDR3 is TGTGCTCTTGGGATTCCTGTGGCCTTCCTACGGGACTGGGGGATACGCGGGTACACCGATAAACTCATCTTT.

The chain employs TRDV1 and TRDJ1; the match to TRDD3 covers 9 bases. Germline-derived CDR1 and CDR2 are TSWWSYY and QGS. The CDR3 length is 25 residues. V lost 0 bases, J lost 11 bases, and 40 bases stayed unmatched. As DNA, the CDR3 is TGTGCTCTTGGGGAACTCCCCGAACGTCCTTCCTCCCCTGGGGGATCGAGCCCGGGACCGTTGTCCCTCATCTTT. Amino acid sequence: CALGELPERPSSPGGSSPGPLSLIF.

This clone has only a few counts. V and J are TRDV2 and TRDJ1; unclear D gene. The CDR3 loop spans 13 amino acids. Trimming shortened V by 5 bases and J by 4 bases, and 13 bases separated the two germline ends. The germline gives CDR1 GEAIGNYY, CDR2 EKD. In DNA form, the CDR3 reads TGTGCCTGTGTAGGTACTGAATACGATAAACTCATCTTT. Amino acids: CACVGTEYDKLIF.